This TCR beta chain was documented in a study of vaccination and CD4 T cells after COVID-19. Treatment of the sample: roughly ten-day PBMC culture with coronavirus spike peptide pools or control peptides (ViraFEST assay). Days 3 and 7 were when half the medium was replaced with fresh IL-2 medium. As concerns this clonotype: Its antigen is unidentified.

Points from the study as a whole: Researchers report that a median roughly 86% of reactive clones in convalescent patients surfaced only post-vaccination.

Scientists ran DNA taken from cultured CD4+ T cells through the Oncomine TCR Beta short-read assay for sequencing. TCRdb independently ran MiXCR on the PCR reads; one entry per CDR3 protein. The sample records approximately 7,400 distinct CDR3 sequences, less than 80% being singletons. CDR1 and CDR2 from the germline V gene are MDHEN and SYDVKM. CDR3 length: 12 amino acids. Trimming took off 6 bases at V and 3 bases at J, with 7 bases between the two ends. The chain carries TRBV28 and TRBJ2-3; D is uncertain. The TCR comes from a human donor who had recovered from COVID-19. Sample: CD4+ T cells from blood, cultured in vitro. In DNA, the CDR3 is TGTGCCAGCAGATTCCCGACAGATACGCAGTATTTT. Protein: CASRFPTDTQYF.